These 3 T cell receptor beta chains were all obtained from the same sample, sequenced in a study of cytomegalovirus exposure and HLA in healthy donors. The primer mix had 60 Vbeta and 13 Jbeta primers. This table comes from immunoSEQ multiplex PCR, and its TCRdb copy is limited to in-frame clones, with some not included. The sample has a few hundred thousand clones, 75% to 85% seen once. Sample: PBMCs. These receptors originate from a woman in her sixties in good health and CMV-seropositive.

The sample holds a few counts of this clone. The V call is TRBV9, the J call TRBJ2-7; 10 nucleotides align to TRBD1. CDR3 size: 14 residues. V trimming: 4 bases; J trimming: 2 bases; junction bases outside the gene matches: 3. The germline V gene has CDR1 SGDLS and CDR2 YYNGEE. The CDR3, as DNA: TGTGCCAGCAGCTACGGGACAGGGGCCTACGAGCAGTACTTC. Translated: CASSYGTGAYEQYF.

This sequence joins TRBV6-6 and TRBJ2-3; 10 nucleotides match TRBD2. This CDR3 spans 16 amino acids. With 0 bases clipped from V and 1 base from J, the junction kept 1 base outside the gene matches. Per the germline V gene, CDR1 is MNHNY and CDR2 is SVGAGI (reference sequence). The CDR3 bases are TGTGCCAGCAGTTACTCGGGGACTAGCGGCACAGATACGCAGTATTTT. This sequence encodes CASSYSGTSGTDTQYF.

The J gene is TRBJ2-7, the V gene TRBV23-1; TRBD1 might be the D (5 bases). TRBV23-1 is an open reading frame whose function is uncertain. V dropped 3 bases and J dropped 5 bases, with 14 bases sitting between them. The CDR3 length is 14 residues. CDR3 bases: TGCGCCAGCAGTCATAAGGGGCTGCCTAACGAGCAGTACTTC. It yields the protein CASSHKGLPNEQYF.